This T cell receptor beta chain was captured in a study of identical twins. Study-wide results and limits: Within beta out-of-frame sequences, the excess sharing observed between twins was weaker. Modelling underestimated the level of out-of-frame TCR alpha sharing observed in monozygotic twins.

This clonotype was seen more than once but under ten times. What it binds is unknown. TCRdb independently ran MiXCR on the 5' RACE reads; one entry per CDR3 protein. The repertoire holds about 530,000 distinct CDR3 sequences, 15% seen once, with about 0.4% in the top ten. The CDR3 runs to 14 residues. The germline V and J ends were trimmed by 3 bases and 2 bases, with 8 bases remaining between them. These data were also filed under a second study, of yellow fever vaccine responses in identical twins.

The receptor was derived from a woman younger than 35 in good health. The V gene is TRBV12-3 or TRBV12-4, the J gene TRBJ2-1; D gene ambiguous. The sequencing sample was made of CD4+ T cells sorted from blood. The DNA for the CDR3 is TGTGCCAGCAGTTTTAACCGGGCCTACAATGAGCAGTTCTTC. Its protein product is CASSFNRAYNEQFF.